These 17 T cell receptor beta chains were sequenced from one sample in a study of T cell responses to AZD1222 COVID-19 vaccine. Profiling relied on immunoSEQ multiplex PCR, and the TCRdb table lists in-frame clones only, not all of them. In the table there are roughly 150,000 clones, 80% to 95% of which are singletons. The specimen comprised peripheral blood, sampled 28 days after the second AZD1222 dose. Every receptor here comes from an adult who received the AZD1222 COVID-19 vaccine.

The gene calls are TRBV27 and TRBJ1-4; a weak D match, TRBD1 (5 bases). The ends were cut back, 3 bases at V and 8 bases at J, with 13 bases in the middle. Per the germline V gene, CDR1 is MNHEY and CDR2 is SMNVEV (reference sequence). The CDR3 runs to 14 residues. The CDR3 here is CASSLGPTGEKLFF. DNA of the CDR3: TGTGCCAGCAGTTTGGGGCCAACGGGGGAAAAACTGTTTTTT.

This chain joins TRBV2 and TRBJ1-5; D is possibly TRBD1 (6 bases). Trimming removed 6 bases at V and 6 bases at J, with 12 bases between. Germline CDR1 SNHLY, CDR2 FYNNEI. The CDR3 has 13 residues. The DNA for the CDR3 is TGTGCCAGCAGATGGCAGGGGACTCAGCCCCAGCATTTT. Protein product: CASRWQGTQPQHF.

The chain has TRBV14 and TRBJ2-6, with D hard to call. The CDR3 covers 18 residues. Germline loops: CDR1 SGHDN, CDR2 FVKESK. V shed 4 bases and J shed 0 bases, with 16 bases lying between them. In DNA form, the CDR3 reads TGTGCCAGCAGCCCGGTGTGGGCAGGTAGCTCTGGGGCCAACGTCCTGACTTTC. It is translated as CASSPVWAGSSGANVLTF.

This rearrangement joins TRBV4-2 to TRBJ1-2; 10 bases match TRBD1. The CDR3 runs 15 residues. V lost 3 bases and J lost 8; bases outside the gene matches: 9. Germline V gives CDR1 LGHNA, CDR2 YNFKEQ. The CDR3 DNA is TGTGCCAGCAGCCATGACGGGACAGGGGCAGACGGCTACACCTTC. It translates to CASSHDGTGADGYTF.

V is TRBV13 and J is TRBJ2-7; tentatively, D is TRBD1 (6 bases). CDR1 and CDR2 from the germline V gene are PRHDT and FYEKMQ (reference sequence). V dropped 4 bases and J dropped 6 bases, with 13 bases sitting between them. The CDR3 extends over 13 amino acids. CDR3: CASSSLGTTEQYF. The CDR3, as DNA: TGTGCCAGCAGCTCGCTCGGGACAACCGAGCAGTACTTC.

This chain links TRBV29-1 with TRBJ1-3; tentative D call: TRBD1 (6 bases). Germline values: CDR1 SQVTM, CDR2 ANQGSEA. The CDR3 extends over 15 amino acids. The V and J ends lost 6 bases and 0 bases respectively, with 15 bases between them. In DNA, the CDR3 is TGCAGCGTACAGGGATTGACCTTCTCTGGAAACACCATATATTTT. This codes for CSVQGLTFSGNTIYF.

This chain joins TRBV18 and TRBJ2-7, with D maybe TRBD2 (6 bases). With 4 bases removed from V and 0 bases from J, the gap between germline ends came to 10 bases. The CDR3 spans 14 residues. CDR1 KGHSH and CDR2 LQKENI come from the germline V gene. CDR3 residues: CASSLGDSSYEQYF. Here the CDR3 DNA reads TGTGCCAGCTCACTAGGGGACTCCTCCTACGAGCAGTACTTC.

The CDR3 loop reads CASSSRLAGDTDTQYF. In DNA, the CDR3 is TGTGCCAGTAGTTCGCGACTAGCGGGAGACACAGATACGCAGTATTTT. This sequence joins TRBV19 and TRBJ2-3; TRBD2 agrees at 12 bases. V shed 5 bases, J shed 2 bases, and the junction held 5 bases outside the gene matches. CDR3 length equals 16 residues. Per germline, CDR1 LNHDA and CDR2 SQIVND (reference sequence).

The rearrangement joins TRBV19 to TRBJ1-5; 9 nucleotides match TRBD1. The length of the CDR3 is 14 residues. Germline trimming cut 3 bases from V and 6 bases from J; bases unmatched to any gene: 3. Germline V gene data show CDR1 as LNHDA and CDR2 as SQIVND (reference sequence). The CDR3 reads CASSIRQGGQPQHF. The CDR3 nucleotides are TGTGCCAGTAGTATTAGACAGGGGGGTCAGCCCCAGCATTTT.

This chain joins TRBV13 and TRBJ2-1; TRBD2 matches 9 bases. CDR3 length: 16 amino acids. Germline CDR1 reads PRHDT; CDR2 reads FYEKMQ (reference sequence). With 4 bases clipped from V and 8 bases from J, the junction kept 12 bases outside the gene matches. Here the CDR3 reads CASSSEKAGGLDEQFF. The CDR3 DNA follows: TGTGCCAGCAGCTCGGAAAAAGCGGGGGGCCTCGATGAGCAGTTCTTC. Looking up the rest from reference TRBV13 and TRBJ2-1 gives the full variable domain: AAGVIQSPRHLIKEKRETATLKCYPIPRHDTVYWYQQGPGQDPQFLISFYEKMQSDKGSIPDRFSAQQFSDYHSELNMSSLELGDSALYFCASSSEKAGGLDEQFFGPGTRLTVL.

The V gene is TRBV5-1, the J gene TRBJ1-1, with TRBD1 identical over 10 bases. Trimming at V came to 4 bases and at J to 6 bases, leaving 9 bases not matched to a gene. Germline V gene lookup returns CDR1 SGHRS and CDR2 YFSETQ. This CDR3 is 15 amino acids long. The CDR3 sequence is CASSTNPGTGAEAFF. The CDR3 region has the DNA TGCGCCAGCAGCACAAACCCGGGGACAGGGGCTGAAGCTTTCTTT.

This chain uses TRBV29-1 with TRBJ1-3, with D perhaps matching TRBD1 (5 bases). CDR3 length: 12 amino acids. The germline CDR1 and CDR2 sequences are SQVTM and ANQGSEA. The CDR3 DNA follows: TGCGGGTTCGGGGGCTCTGGAAACACCATATATTTT. Translated: CGFGGSGNTIYF.

This sequence joins TRBV27 and TRBJ1-6; D call uncertain. V was pared by 5 bases and J by 7 bases, with 15 bases between. Germline V gives CDR1 MNHEY, CDR2 SMNVEV (reference sequence). This CDR3 has 15 residues. The CDR3: CASSPTREFNSPLHF. DNA for the CDR3: TGTGCCAGCAGTCCCACTAGGGAGTTCAATTCACCCCTCCACTTT.

The CDR3 nucleotides are TGTGCCAGCAGCCGCAAGGCGGGTAAGAACACTGAAGCTTTCTTT. Translated: CASSRKAGKNTEAFF. The V gene is TRBV3-1 (or the pseudogene TRBV3-2), the J gene TRBJ1-1; no clear D gene. Per germline, CDR1 LGHDT and CDR2 YNNKEL (reference sequence). The CDR3 has 15 amino acids. The V gene lost 4 bases and the J gene lost 1 base, with 13 bases spanning the gap.

This chain connects TRBV4-2 to TRBJ2-7, with D possibly called TRBD1 or TRBD2 (7 bases each). V lost 2 bases, J lost 7 bases, and 24 bases lay in between. There are 17 residues in the CDR3. Germline V gene data show CDR1 as LGHNA and CDR2 as YNFKEQ. This chain's CDR3 is CASSQKGSAGARGEQYF. In nucleotides, the CDR3 is TGTGCCAGCAGCCAAAAGGGATCGGCGGGGGCCAGGGGGGAGCAGTACTTC.

The chain links TRBV28 to TRBJ1-4, with 8 bases matching TRBD1. This CDR3 region has 15 residues. Germline V gene sequence: CDR1 MDHEN, CDR2 SYDVKM. With 8 bases clipped from V and 0 bases from J, the junction kept 5 bases outside the gene matches. The CDR3 sequence: CASWGQEATNEKLFF. The DNA of the CDR3 is TGTGCCAGCTGGGGACAGGAAGCAACTAATGAAAAACTGTTTTTT.

J is TRBJ1-1 and V is TRBV12-3 or TRBV12-4; no reliable D call. The CDR3 spans 12 residues. With 7 bases removed from V and 4 bases from J, the gap between germline ends came to 10 bases. CDR3 sequence: CASTRRATEAFF. CDR3 nucleotide sequence: TGTGCCAGCACCCGTAGGGCCACTGAAGCTTTCTTT.